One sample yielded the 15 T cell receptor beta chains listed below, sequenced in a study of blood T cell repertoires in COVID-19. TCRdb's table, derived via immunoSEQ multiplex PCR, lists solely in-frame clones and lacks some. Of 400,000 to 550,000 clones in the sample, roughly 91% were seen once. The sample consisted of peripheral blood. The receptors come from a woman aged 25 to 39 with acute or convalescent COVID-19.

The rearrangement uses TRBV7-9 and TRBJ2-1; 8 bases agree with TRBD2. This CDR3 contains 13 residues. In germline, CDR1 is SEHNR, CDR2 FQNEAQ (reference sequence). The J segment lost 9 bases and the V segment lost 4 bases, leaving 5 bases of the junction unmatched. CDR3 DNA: TGTGCCAGCAGCTCGGGACTAGTCGGTGAGCAGTTCTTC. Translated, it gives CASSSGLVGEQFF.

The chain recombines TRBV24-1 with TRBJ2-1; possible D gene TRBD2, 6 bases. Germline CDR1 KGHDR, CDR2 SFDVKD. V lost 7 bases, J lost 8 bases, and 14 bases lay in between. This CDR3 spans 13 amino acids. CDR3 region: CATSGGAEDEQFF. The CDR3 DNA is TGTGCCACCAGCGGCGGGGCAGAGGATGAGCAGTTCTTC.

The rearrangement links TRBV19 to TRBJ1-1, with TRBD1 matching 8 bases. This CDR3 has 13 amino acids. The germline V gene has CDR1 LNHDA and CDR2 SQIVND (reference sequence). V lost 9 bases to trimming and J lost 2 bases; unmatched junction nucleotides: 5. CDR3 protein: CASTDRGNTEAFF. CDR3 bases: TGTGCCAGCACCGACAGGGGAAACACTGAAGCTTTCTTT.

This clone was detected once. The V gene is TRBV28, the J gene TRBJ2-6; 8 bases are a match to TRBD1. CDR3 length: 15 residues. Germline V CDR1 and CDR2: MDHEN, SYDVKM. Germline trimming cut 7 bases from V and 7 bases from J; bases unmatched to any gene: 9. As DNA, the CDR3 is TGTGCCAGCACCCCCGGACAGGGATACGCCAACGTCCTGACTTTC. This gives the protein CASTPGQGYANVLTF.

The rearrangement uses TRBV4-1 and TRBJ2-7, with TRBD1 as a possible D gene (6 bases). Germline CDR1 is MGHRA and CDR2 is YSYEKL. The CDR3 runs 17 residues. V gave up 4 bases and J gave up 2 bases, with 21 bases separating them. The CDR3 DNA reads TGCGCCAGCAGCCTCAACCCTCCGGGACAATTAACCTACGAGCAGTACTTC. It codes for CASSLNPPGQLTYEQYF.

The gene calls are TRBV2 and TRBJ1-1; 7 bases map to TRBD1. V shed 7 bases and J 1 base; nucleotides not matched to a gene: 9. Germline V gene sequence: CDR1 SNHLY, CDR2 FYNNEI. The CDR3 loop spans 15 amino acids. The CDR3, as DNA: TGTGCCAGCAACCTACAGGGGAGGAGGAACACTGAAGCTTTCTTT. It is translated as CASNLQGRRNTEAFF.

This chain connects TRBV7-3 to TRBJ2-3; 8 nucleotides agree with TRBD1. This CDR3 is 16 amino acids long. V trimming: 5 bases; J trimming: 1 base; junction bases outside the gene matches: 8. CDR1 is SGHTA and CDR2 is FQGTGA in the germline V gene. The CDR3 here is CASSPQGARGTDTQYF. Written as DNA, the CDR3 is TGTGCCAGCAGCCCCCAGGGGGCGCGGGGCACAGATACGCAGTATTTT.

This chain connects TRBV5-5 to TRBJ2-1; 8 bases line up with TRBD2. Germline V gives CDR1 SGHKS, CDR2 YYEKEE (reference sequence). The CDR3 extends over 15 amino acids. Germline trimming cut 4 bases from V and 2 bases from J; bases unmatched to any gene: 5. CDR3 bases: TGTGCCAGCAGCGGGGGAGCGGGGGCCTACAATGAGCAGTTCTTC. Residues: CASSGGAGAYNEQFF.

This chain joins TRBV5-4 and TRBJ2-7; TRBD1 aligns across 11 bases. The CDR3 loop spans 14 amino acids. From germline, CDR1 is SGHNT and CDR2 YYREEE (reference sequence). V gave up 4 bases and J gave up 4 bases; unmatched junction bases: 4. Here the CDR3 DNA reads TGTGCCAGCAGCCCGGGACAGGGGGAGTACGAGCAGTACTTC. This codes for CASSPGQGEYEQYF.

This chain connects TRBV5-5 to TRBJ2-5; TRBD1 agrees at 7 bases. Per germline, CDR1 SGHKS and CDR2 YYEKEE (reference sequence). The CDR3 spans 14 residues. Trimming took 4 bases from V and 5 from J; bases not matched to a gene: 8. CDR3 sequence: CASSRTDRDETQYF. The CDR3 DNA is TGTGCCAGCAGCCGAACTGACAGGGATGAGACCCAGTACTTC. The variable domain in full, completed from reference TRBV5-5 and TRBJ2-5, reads DAGVTQSPTHLIKTRGQQVTLRCSPISGHKSVSWYQQVLGQGPQFIFQYYEKEERGRGNFPDRFSARQFPNYSSELNVNALLLGDSALYLCASSRTDRDETQYFGPGTRLLVL.

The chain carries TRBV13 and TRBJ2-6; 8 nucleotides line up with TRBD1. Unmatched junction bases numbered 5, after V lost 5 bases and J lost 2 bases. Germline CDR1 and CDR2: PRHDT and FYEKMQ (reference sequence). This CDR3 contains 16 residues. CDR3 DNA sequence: TGTGCCAGCAGCCAACTACAGGGGGCTGGGGCCAACGTCCTGACTTTC. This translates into CASSQLQGAGANVLTF.

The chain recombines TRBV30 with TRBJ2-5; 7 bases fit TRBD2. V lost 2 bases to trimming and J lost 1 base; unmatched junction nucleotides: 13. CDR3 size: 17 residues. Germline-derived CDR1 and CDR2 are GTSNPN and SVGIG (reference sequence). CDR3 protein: CAWSWGGWSTVQETQYF. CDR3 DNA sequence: TGTGCCTGGAGTTGGGGGGGATGGTCGACAGTCCAAGAGACCCAGTACTTC.

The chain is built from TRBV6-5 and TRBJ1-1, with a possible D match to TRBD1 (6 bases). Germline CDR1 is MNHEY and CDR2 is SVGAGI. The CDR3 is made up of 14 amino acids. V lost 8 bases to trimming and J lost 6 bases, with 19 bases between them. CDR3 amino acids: CASSGTQGGSEAFF. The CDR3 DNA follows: TGTGCCAGCTCCGGGACCCAAGGGGGATCTGAAGCTTTCTTT.

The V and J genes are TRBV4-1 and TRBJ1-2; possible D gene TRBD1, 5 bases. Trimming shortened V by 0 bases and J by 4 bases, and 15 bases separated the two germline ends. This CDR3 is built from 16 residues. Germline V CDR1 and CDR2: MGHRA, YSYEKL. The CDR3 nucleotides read TGCGCCAGCAGCCAAGATCGCGGCAGGGATACCTATGGCTACACCTTC. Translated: CASSQDRGRDTYGYTF.

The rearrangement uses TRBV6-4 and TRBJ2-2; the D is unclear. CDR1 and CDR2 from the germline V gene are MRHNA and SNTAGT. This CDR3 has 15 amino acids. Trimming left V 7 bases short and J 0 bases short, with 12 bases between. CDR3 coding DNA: TGTGCCAGCAAAGAACGAGTGTCGAACACCGGGGAGCTGTTTTTT. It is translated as CASKERVSNTGELFF.